This entry features one TCR beta chain sequence. What it binds is unknown. Measured with immunoSEQ multiplex PCR; TCRdb has only the in-frame clones, and not every one. The sample has 57,000 or so clones, roughly 90% seen once. The CDR3 spans 14 residues. V dropped 4 bases and J dropped 4 bases, with 13 bases sitting between them. Germline CDR1 SNHLY, CDR2 FYNNEI. These data belong to a study of cytomegalovirus exposure and HLA in healthy donors. Study findings and constraints: Cytomegalovirus association was assigned to approximately 160 TCR beta chains.

The TCR comes from a woman aged 25-40 years in good health and CMV-seronegative. The rearrangement joins TRBV2 to TRBJ1-2; TRBD1 might be the D (6 bases). Sequenced input: PBMCs. The CDR3 protein is CASSVGGGGYGYTF. As DNA, the CDR3 is TGTGCCAGCAGTGTTGGAGGGGGGGGCTATGGCTACACCTTC.